Sequencing of this T cell receptor (beta chain) was carried out in a study of human T cells and chemical hapten exposure (dated by TCRdb to about 2021). At the level of the whole study: For sensitization, 2% DPC in acetone was applied to a 2 cm by 2 cm area of upper inner arm skin. Patient blood was sampled pre-sensitization (week 0) and at 2, 6 and about 24 weeks after DPC sensitization. Alopecia areata with under or over 50% scalp involvement, alopecia totalis and alopecia universalis were represented in the patient cohort, which was mostly female. Libraries were combined into a pool for sequencing, and differences in TCR yield between samples came mainly from small differences in library volumes within the pool. The study tracked peripheral blood TCR repertoire changes in vivo during primary and secondary sensitization to the hapten diphenylcyclopropenone (DPC) in alopecia patients. Patients additionally received weekly therapeutic DPC doses to the scalp throughout the approximately 24-week study period. Approximately 30 alopecia patients provided blood for TCR sequencing at one to four time points (pre-sensitization, 2, 6 and 24 weeks). Patch tests used Finn chambers with 0.01% DPC on the upper back, scored after 6 days by International Contact Dermatitis Research Group standards. What the authors observed across the whole study: A positive correlation was found between the number of PT1 expanded TCRs and patch test score, with significance reached at thresholds 8, 16 and 32 but not 4. Alopecia, a presumed autoimmune disease, was present in all patients, so the immune response of the patients might differ from that of healthy individuals. Expanded TCRs formed significantly more large CDR3 similarity clusters than pre-sensitization or healthy control sets, consistent with antigen-driven responses. DPC sensitization did not change how many TCRs were above 1 in 1000 frequency, and no evidence was found of alterations in global repertoire structure. Repeated subsampling changed both the strength of the expansion versus patch-test correlation and the threshold at which that correlation became significant.

Library creation used RACE. This sample was sequenced with a NextSeq 500. Library preparation attached unique molecular identifiers to individual cDNA molecules for quantitative, reproducible TCR counting. Each blood RNA sample was used to sequence both TCR alpha and TCR beta chains. Per the source publication's procedure: Samples had a median of 95,638 TCRs, with a range from about 23,224 to 750,000. V, J and CDR3 annotation of the TCR reads was carried out using the Decombinator software suite. For PS versus PT1 abundance plots, all samples were subsampled to the same number of TCRs (28,000). Expanded TCRs were defined as absent before sensitization and observed at least eight times at the 2-week time point. Through fastp at Q25 and MiXCR, TCRdb rebuilt clones from the public reads, retaining in-frame beta chains. Records with the same CDR3 protein are collapsed into one entry carrying the most frequent genes and DNA. V and J calls and clone size were set by TCRdb, not the authors. For this sample there are some 300,000 distinct CDR3 sequences; 4.5% to 7% appear just once. Around 8% of the sample goes to the ten largest clones.

V is cut by 5 bases and J by 2 bases, and the space between the germline ends is 13 bases. CDR3 length: 15 amino acids, cysteine to phenylalanine. Solely the CDR3 DNA is kept, with 45 bases framed from the first base. This clonotype showed up many times. The specificity of this receptor is unknown. No quality values exist for individual bases; no much larger clone is one base distant. The label giving this sample's time point can be read as: pre-sensitization, week 0. Sample treatment or condition, as interpreted from the label and publication: therapeutic diphenylcyclopropenone sensitization with weekly scalp DPC. At each patch-test visit, blood was drawn before the patch test was applied. Patients were eligible if aged 18 to 70, diagnosed with alopecia and judged suitable for DPC therapy, and pregnant patients were excluded. Total RNA was extracted from unfractionated whole blood collected in Tempus Blood RNA tubes.

The chain links TRBV12-3 or TRBV12-4 with TRBJ1-5, with a tentative D gene TRBD1 over 6 matching bases. The source is a woman in her late teens or twenties with alopecia areata. Some clones in this sample may be carry-over from other donors' samples. The sequencing here drew on whole blood, taken in connection with sensitization to the hapten diphenylcyclopropenone (DPC). This receptor carries the CDR3 CASSLGEGGNQPQHF. Read as DNA, the sequence is TGTGCCAGCAGTCTCGGAGAGGGGGGCAATCAGCCCCAGCATTTT.